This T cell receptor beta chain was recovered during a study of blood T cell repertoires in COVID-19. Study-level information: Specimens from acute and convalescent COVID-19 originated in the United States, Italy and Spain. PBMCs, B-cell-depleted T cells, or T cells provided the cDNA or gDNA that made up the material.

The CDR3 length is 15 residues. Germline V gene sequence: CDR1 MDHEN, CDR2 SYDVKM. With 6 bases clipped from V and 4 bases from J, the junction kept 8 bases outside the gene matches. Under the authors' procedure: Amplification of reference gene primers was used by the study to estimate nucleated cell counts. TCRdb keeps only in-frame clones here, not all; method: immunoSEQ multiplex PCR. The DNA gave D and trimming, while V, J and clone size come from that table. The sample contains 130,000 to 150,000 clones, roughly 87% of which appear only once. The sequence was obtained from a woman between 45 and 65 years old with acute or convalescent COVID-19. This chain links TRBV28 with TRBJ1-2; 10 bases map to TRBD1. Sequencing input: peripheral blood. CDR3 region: CASRSGTGATYGYTF. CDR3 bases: TGTGCCAGCAGATCCGGGACAGGGGCGACCTATGGCTACACCTTC.